This TCR beta chain was captured by sequencing in a study of blood T cell repertoires in COVID-19. As for the study in general: Acute-phase and convalescent COVID-19 samples originated in the United States, Italy and Spain. Sources were T cells, B-cell-depleted T cells, or PBMCs; the material itself was cDNA or gDNA.

Authors' methods: The authors estimated nucleated cell counts from reference gene primer amplification. Profiled with immunoSEQ multiplex PCR; TCRdb holds only in-frame clones, not every one. V, J and clone size derive from that table, while D and trimming were established from the DNA sequence. The sample includes 110,000 to 150,000 clones, approximately 79% of them seen just once. Trimming cost V 5 bases and J 4 bases, with 21 bases left between them. This CDR3 has 16 residues. The germline V gene has CDR1 SGHAT and CDR2 FQDESV (reference sequence). The chain links TRBV11-1 to TRBJ2-7, with D possibly being TRBD2 (5 bases). The sequence was collected from a man over 45 with active or convalescent COVID-19. The specimen was peripheral blood. The chain's CDR3 is CASSPPDYQSGYEQYF. The CDR3 coding sequence is TGTGCCAGCAGCCCCCCCGACTACCAGTCGGGGTACGAGCAGTACTTC.